The next 13 T cell receptor beta chains were all read from a single sample in a study of human T cells and chemical hapten exposure. A single record per CDR3 protein comes from TCRdb applying MiXCR to the RACE reads. The table shows around 40,000 distinct CDR3 sequences, with roughly an eighth occurring only once. Time point defined: patch test 3, about 24 weeks after DPC sensitization. Described treatment: therapeutic diphenylcyclopropenone sensitization with weekly scalp DPC. It was unfractionated whole blood from which total RNA was extracted. The sequences come from whole blood, collected in connection with sensitization to the hapten diphenylcyclopropenone (DPC). The receptors shown here come from a woman in her thirties or forties with alopecia areata. Some clones in this sample may be carry-over from other donors' samples.

This clonotype was counted at least ten times. The chain carries TRBV19 and TRBJ1-5, with a possible D match to TRBD1 (5 bases). Germline CDR1 reads LNHDA; CDR2 reads SQIVND (reference sequence). This CDR3 comprises 17 residues. Trimming shortened V by 6 bases and J by 2 bases, and 20 bases separated the two germline ends. The CDR3 protein is CASREGQRPGGNQPQHF. The CDR3 DNA follows: TGTGCCAGTAGGGAGGGGCAGCGCCCTGGCGGCAATCAGCCCCAGCATTTT. The whole variable domain, filled in from reference TRBV19 and TRBJ1-5, reads DGGITQSPKYLFRKEGQNVTLSCEQNLNHDAMYWYRQDPGQGLRLIYYSQIVNDFQKGDIAEGYSVSREKKESFPLTVTSAQKNPTAFYLCASREGQRPGGNQPQHFGDGTRLSIL.

V gene TRBV29-1 combines with J gene TRBJ2-2, with 8 bases that match TRBD1. This CDR3 is 10 amino acids long. The V segment lost 5 bases and the J segment 13 bases; nucleotides outside the gene matches: 3. Germline CDR1 is SQVTM and CDR2 is ANQGSEA. The CDR3 sequence is CSVSDRGLFF. The CDR3 DNA follows: TGCAGCGTTTCTGACAGGGGGCTGTTTTTT.

This clonotype was counted many times. The V and J genes are TRBV7-2 and TRBJ1-1, with 9 bases identical to TRBD1. The length of the CDR3 is 15 residues. The ends lost 5 bases at V and 4 bases at J; junction bases unmatched: 8. In germline, CDR1 is SGHTA, CDR2 FQGNSA. The CDR3 DNA is TGTGCCAGCAGCCTACAACAGGGGGCAGGCACTGAAGCTTTCTTT. It yields the protein CASSLQQGAGTEAFF.

This chain uses TRBV29-1 with TRBJ2-1; no firm D call. V lost 4 bases and J lost 3, with 7 bases in between. Germline CDR1 SQVTM, CDR2 ANQGSEA. CDR3 length: 12 amino acids. CDR3 residues: CSVGDYYNEQFF. CDR3 bases: TGCAGCGTTGGGGATTACTACAATGAGCAGTTCTTC.

The rearrangement uses TRBV19 and TRBJ2-3; D is perhaps TRBD2 (6 bases). The CDR3 contains 14 residues. With 5 bases removed from V and 5 bases from J, the gap between germline ends came to 14 bases. The germline V gene encodes CDR1 LNHDA and CDR2 SQIVND (reference sequence). CDR3: CASSPAGGGDTQYF. The CDR3 DNA reads TGTGCCAGTAGTCCAGCGGGTGGGGGAGATACGCAGTATTTT.

This clonotype was counted only a few times. This chain uses TRBV29-1 with TRBJ2-5; 7 bases agree with TRBD1. CDR3 length equals 13 residues. Trimming cost V 6 bases and J 0 bases; bases outside gene matches: 4. In germline, CDR1 is SQVTM, CDR2 ANQGSEA. In DNA, the CDR3 is TGCAGCGTCGAGGGACAGTACCAAGAGACCCAGTACTTC. Its protein product is CSVEGQYQETQYF.

This clonotype was counted at least ten times. This chain joins TRBV7-3 and TRBJ2-3, with 8 bases that match TRBD2. Germline-derived CDR1 and CDR2 are SGHTA and FQGTGA. The CDR3 extends over 17 amino acids. V shed 4 bases and J 1 base; nucleotides not matched to a gene: 10. DNA for the CDR3: TGTGCCAGCAGCTACACCGGGACTAGGTCCCGCACAGATACGCAGTATTTT. This translates into CASSYTGTRSRTDTQYF.

This clonotype occurred many times. The J gene is TRBJ2-3, the V gene TRBV30; 10 bases fit TRBD2. Germline CDR1 is GTSNPN and CDR2 is SVGIG (reference sequence). V dropped 5 bases and J dropped 6; count of bases not matched to a gene: 11. The CDR3 spans 15 residues. The CDR3 DNA reads TGTGCCTGGTCCAGAAGCGGGAGGGCCGGGGATACGCAGTATTTT. Encoded protein: CAWSRSGRAGDTQYF.

V is TRBV5-1 and J is TRBJ2-2, with TRBD1 matching 9 bases. Trimming took 5 bases from V and 5 from J; bases not matched to a gene: 7. Germline-derived CDR1 and CDR2 are SGHRS and YFSETQ. The CDR3 runs to 15 residues. Here the CDR3 reads CASRQQGANTGELFF. The CDR3 DNA reads TGCGCCAGCAGACAACAGGGGGCAAATACCGGGGAGCTGTTTTTT.

The chain couples TRBV20-1 to TRBJ2-3; D is possibly TRBD1 (5 bases). The CDR3 has 13 amino acids. CDR1 DFQATT and CDR2 SNEGSKA come from the germline V gene (reference sequence). The V gene lost 5 bases and the J gene lost 0 bases, with 9 bases spanning the gap. For the CDR3, the DNA is TGCAGTGCTTCGCAGGGTAGCACAGATACGCAGTATTTT. As protein: CSASQGSTDTQYF.

This clonotype was recorded a few times. The rearrangement joins TRBV28 to TRBJ1-4; D not certain. This CDR3 is 13 amino acids long. V lost 8 bases, J lost 4 bases, and 11 bases lay in between. Germline V gives CDR1 MDHEN, CDR2 SYDVKM. CDR3 amino acids: CASHRADNEKLFF. DNA for the CDR3: TGTGCCAGCCATCGAGCAGATAATGAAAAACTGTTTTTT.

V is TRBV15 and J is TRBJ1-1; D perhaps matches TRBD1 (5 bases). This CDR3 region has 15 residues. Germline V CDR1 and CDR2: LNHNV, YYDKDF (reference sequence). The V gene lost 1 base and the J gene lost 1 base, with 10 bases spanning the gap. CDR3 amino acids: CATSRVGVGNTEAFF. CDR3 DNA: TGTGCCACCAGCAGAGTGGGGGTGGGGAACACTGAAGCTTTCTTT.

This clonotype was recorded many times. CDR3 sequence reads: CASSYASDQETQYF. The CDR3 nucleotides read TGTGCCAGCAGTTACGCATCTGACCAAGAGACCCAGTACTTC. This chain connects TRBV6-2 or TRBV6-3 to TRBJ2-5; D not resolved. The CDR3 loop spans 14 amino acids. The V end lost 2 bases, the J end lost 0 bases, and 7 bases lay between the germline ends. The germline gives CDR1 MNHEY, CDR2 SVGEGT.